A selection of T cell receptor beta chains follows, all from one sample in a study of cytomegalovirus exposure and HLA in healthy donors. Using immunoSEQ multiplex PCR, the repertoire was profiled, and TCRdb retains in-frame clones only, with some absent. The sample lists about 210,000 clones, roughly 77% seen once, with approximately 0.39% in the top ten. The material sequenced was PBMCs. These receptor sequences come from a male donor in good health and CMV-seropositive. The CDR3 runs from the conserved cysteine through the conserved F or W. D genes are given only for firm matches. Not every row has a clone size; where given, it reads once, few, many or a size class.

v_gene: TRBV20-1
abundance: -
d_gene: -
j_gene: TRBJ1-1
CDR3aa: CSAIGQRAFF
CDR3nt: TGCAGTGCTATAGGACAGAGGGCTTTCTTT

v_gene: TRBV5-4
abundance: -
d_gene: -
j_gene: TRBJ2-3
CDR3aa: CASSSLERDTQYF
CDR3nt: TGTGCCAGCAGCTCTTTGGAGCGGGATACGCAGTATTTT

v_gene: TRBV9
abundance: -
d_gene: TRBD1
j_gene: TRBJ1-1
CDR3aa: CASSVALTGDTEAFF
CDR3nt: TGTGCCAGCAGCGTAGCCCTAACAGGGGACACTGAAGCTTTCTTT

v_gene: TRBV27
abundance: -
d_gene: -
j_gene: TRBJ2-7
CDR3aa: CASSSPRQGYEQYF
CDR3nt: TGTGCCAGCAGTTCCCCCCGGCAGGGCTACGAGCAGTACTTC

v_gene: TRBV19
abundance: -
d_gene: -
j_gene: TRBJ1-5
CDR3aa: CASSIGYTGKPQHF
CDR3nt: TGTGCCAGTAGTATAGGGTACACAGGGAAGCCCCAGCATTTT

v_gene: TRBV4-3
abundance: -
d_gene: TRBD2
j_gene: TRBJ2-7
CDR3aa: CASSQEGGYEQYF
CDR3nt: TGCGCCAGCAGCCAAGAGGGAGGGTACGAGCAGTACTTC

v_gene: TRBV5-1
abundance: -
d_gene: TRBD1
j_gene: TRBJ2-7
CDR3aa: CASSYTGQGIYEQYF
CDR3nt: TGCGCCAGCAGCTATACGGGACAGGGCATCTACGAGCAGTACTTC

v_gene: TRBV5-1
abundance: -
d_gene: TRBD2
j_gene: TRBJ2-7
CDR3aa: CASELAGDGGEQYF
CDR3nt: TGCGCCAGCGAACTAGCGGGAGATGGTGGCGAGCAGTACTTC

v_gene: TRBV7-2
abundance: -
d_gene: -
j_gene: TRBJ1-4
CDR3aa: CASSPRTNLDEKLFF
CDR3nt: TGTGCCAGCAGCCCCCGGACAAACCTAGATGAAAAACTGTTTTTT

v_gene: TRBV28
abundance: -
d_gene: -
j_gene: TRBJ2-7
CDR3aa: CASSLARLGAYEQYF
CDR3nt: TGTGCCAGCAGTTTGGCTAGACTAGGGGCCTACGAGCAGTACTTC

v_gene: TRBV5-1
abundance: -
d_gene: TRBD1
j_gene: TRBJ2-1
CDR3aa: CASSSMDRGTNEQFF
CDR3nt: TGCGCCAGCAGCTCGATGGACAGGGGAACGAATGAGCAGTTCTTC

v_gene: TRBV5-1
abundance: -
d_gene: TRBD1
j_gene: TRBJ1-1
CDR3aa: CASSRTGFRLDGTEAFF
CDR3nt: TGCGCCAGCAGCCGGACAGGGTTCAGGTTGGATGGCACTGAAGCTTTCTTT

v_gene: TRBV4-1
abundance: -
d_gene: -
j_gene: TRBJ2-2
CDR3aa: CASSPGEGVGTGELFF
CDR3nt: TGCGCCAGCAGCCCGGGGGAGGGGGTCGGAACCGGGGAGCTGTTTTTT

v_gene: TRBV5-6
abundance: -
d_gene: -
j_gene: TRBJ2-5
CDR3aa: CASITPREVQETQYF
CDR3nt: TGTGCCTCGATCACCCCCAGGGAGGTACAAGAGACCCAGTACTTC

v_gene: TRBV2
abundance: few
d_gene: -
j_gene: TRBJ1-2
CDR3aa: CASSAGLGRYGYTF
CDR3nt: TGTGCCAGCAGTGCGGGGTTGGGTCGCTATGGCTACACCTTC

v_gene: TRBV6-1
abundance: -
d_gene: TRBD1
j_gene: TRBJ1-4
CDR3aa: CASSSQGANEKLFF
CDR3nt: TGTGCCAGCAGTTCACAGGGGGCTAATGAAAAACTGTTTTTT

v_gene: TRBV7-3
abundance: few
d_gene: TRBD2
j_gene: TRBJ2-5
CDR3aa: CASSLTSGRGETQYF
CDR3nt: TGTGCCAGCAGCTTGACTAGCGGGAGGGGAGAGACCCAGTACTTC

v_gene: TRBV5-6
abundance: once
d_gene: TRBD2
j_gene: TRBJ2-7
CDR3aa: CASSLYRTVAGDREQYF
CDR3nt: TGTGCCAGCAGCTTGTACAGAACGGTAGCGGGAGATCGCGAGCAGTACTTC

v_gene: TRBV20-1
abundance: few
d_gene: -
j_gene: TRBJ2-1
CDR3aa: CSARGGNEQFF
CDR3nt: TGCAGTGCGAGGGGAGGAAATGAGCAGTTCTTC

v_gene: TRBV6-4
abundance: -
d_gene: -
j_gene: TRBJ1-5
CDR3aa: CASSEGRGTPQHF
CDR3nt: TGTGCCAGCAGTGAGGGTCGGGGGACTCCCCAGCATTTT

v_gene: TRBV6-1
abundance: once
d_gene: -
j_gene: TRBJ1-1
CDR3aa: CASRVFMDKGAFF
CDR3nt: TGTGCCAGCAGAGTTTTTATGGACAAGGGGGCTTTCTTT

v_gene: TRBV28
abundance: -
d_gene: -
j_gene: TRBJ1-2
CDR3aa: CASSLPAGGSYGYTF
CDR3nt: TGTGCCAGCAGTTTACCGGCGGGGGGGAGCTATGGCTACACCTTC

v_gene: TRBV18
abundance: -
d_gene: -
j_gene: TRBJ1-1
CDR3aa: CASSPPRVAAEAFF
CDR3nt: TGTGCCAGCTCACCACCCAGGGTGGCTGCTGAAGCTTTCTTT

v_gene: TRBV5-1
abundance: -
d_gene: -
j_gene: TRBJ2-7
CDR3aa: CASSPWGEDEQYF
CDR3nt: TGCGCCAGCAGCCCCTGGGGAGAGGACGAGCAGTACTTC

v_gene: TRBV5-4
abundance: few
d_gene: TRBD1
j_gene: TRBJ2-7
CDR3aa: CASSWDRGPFEQYF
CDR3nt: TGTGCCAGCAGCTGGGACAGAGGCCCCTTCGAGCAGTACTTC

v_gene: TRBV11-3
abundance: -
d_gene: -
j_gene: TRBJ2-4
CDR3aa: CASSPGEGIQYF
CDR3nt: TGTGCCAGCAGCCCCGGAGAGGGCATTCAGTACTTC

v_gene: TRBV25-1
abundance: -
d_gene: TRBD1
j_gene: TRBJ2-6
CDR3aa: CASSAWTGGAGANVLTF
CDR3nt: TGTGCCAGCAGTGCCTGGACAGGGGGGGCTGGGGCCAACGTCCTGACTTTC

v_gene: TRBV7-6
abundance: few
d_gene: TRBD2
j_gene: TRBJ2-1
CDR3aa: CASSVNSGSSYNEQFF
CDR3nt: TGTGCCAGCAGCGTTAATAGCGGGTCATCCTACAATGAGCAGTTCTTC

v_gene: TRBV29-1
abundance: -
d_gene: -
j_gene: TRBJ2-5
CDR3aa: CSVEEPLRRETQYF
CDR3nt: TGCAGCGTTGAAGAGCCATTGAGGAGGGAGACCCAGTACTTC